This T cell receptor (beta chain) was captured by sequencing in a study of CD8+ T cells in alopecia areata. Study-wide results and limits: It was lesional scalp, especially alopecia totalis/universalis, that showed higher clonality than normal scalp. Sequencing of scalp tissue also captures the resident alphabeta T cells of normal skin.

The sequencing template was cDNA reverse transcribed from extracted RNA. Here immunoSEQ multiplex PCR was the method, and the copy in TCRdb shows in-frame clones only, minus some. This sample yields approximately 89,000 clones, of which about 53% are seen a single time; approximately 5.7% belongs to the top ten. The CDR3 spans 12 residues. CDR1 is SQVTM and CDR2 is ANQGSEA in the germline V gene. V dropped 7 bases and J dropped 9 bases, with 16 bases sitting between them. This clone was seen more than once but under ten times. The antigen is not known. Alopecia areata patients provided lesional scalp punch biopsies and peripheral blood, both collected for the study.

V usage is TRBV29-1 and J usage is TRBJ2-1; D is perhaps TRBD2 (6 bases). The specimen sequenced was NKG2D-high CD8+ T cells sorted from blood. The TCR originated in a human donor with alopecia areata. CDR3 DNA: TGCAGCGCCCCTGATACTAGCTCTGAGCAGTTCTTC. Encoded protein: CSAPDTSSEQFF.